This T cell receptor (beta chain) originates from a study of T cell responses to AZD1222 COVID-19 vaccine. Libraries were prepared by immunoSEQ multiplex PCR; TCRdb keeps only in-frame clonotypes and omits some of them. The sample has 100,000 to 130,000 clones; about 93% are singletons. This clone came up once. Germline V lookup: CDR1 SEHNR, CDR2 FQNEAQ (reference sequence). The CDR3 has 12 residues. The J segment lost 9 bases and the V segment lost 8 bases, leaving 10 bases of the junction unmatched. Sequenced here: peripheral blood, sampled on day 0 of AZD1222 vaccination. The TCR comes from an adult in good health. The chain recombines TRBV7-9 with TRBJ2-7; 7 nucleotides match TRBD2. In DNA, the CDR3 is TGTGCCAGCCAAAACAGCGGGGCTGGGCAGTACTTC. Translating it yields CASQNSGAGQYF.